This T cell receptor (beta chain) originates from a study of blood T cells in healthy people across ages (dated by TCRdb to about 2015). Study-wide context: In model experiments, template switching captured about one uniquely barcoded TCR beta cDNA molecule for every two T cells. Age-related changes in TCR beta repertoire diversity were measured in the study by deep sequencing normalized with unique cDNA molecular identifiers. The donors were split into four age groups: young (average roughly 15 years), middle-aged (nearly 40), aged (about 56) and long-lived (82). Donors of different ages were randomly distributed across sequencing lanes to avoid experimental bias. Using the same blood draw, the study looked at two additional independent replicas of 1 million unique cDNA reads for two donors, one aged 18 to 29 and the other aged 80 or older.

This clonotype was observed a single time. Which antigen it targets is not known. It may be a read error: a sequence one base away is much more abundant. The CDR3 measures 14 amino acids from cysteine to phenylalanine. The CDR3 DNA has 42 bases and is translated from base 1. The CDR1 and CDR2 encoded by the germline V gene (reference sequence) are DFQATT and SNEGSKA. The junction shows trimming of 2 bases on V and 4 bases on J, and the gene matches do not reach 3 bases of it. Library preparation was by 5' RACE. TCRdb names Illumina HiSeq 2500 as the instrument used. A second about 7 to 11 cycle PCR used a sample-barcoded 5' primer and a J-beta primer mix. A template-switch 5' adaptor carrying 12 random nucleotides introduced a unique molecular identifier onto each TCR beta cDNA molecule. Each sample yielded at least 2.5 million CDR3-containing paired-end reads. First-strand cDNA synthesis was performed from all RNA using the Mint cDNA synthesis kit, with priming by a TRBC-specific oligonucleotide. All cDNA was treated with uracil-DNA glycosylase and then went through a first 18-cycle PCR with the universal primers M1SS and BC2_uni_R. Per the original workflow: Each sample was normalized by randomly selecting 1 million high-quality reads, each carrying a distinct molecular identifier. Reads with shared molecular identifiers were discarded instead of being binned into consensus sequences. MiTCR, set to a Q25 quality threshold and the strictest error-elimination algorithm, was used for CDR3 identification, clonotype clustering and error correction. A nonparametric unseen species model using Euler transformation provided a lower-bound estimate of total TCR beta diversity. Starting from the raw public reads, TCRdb applied fastp trimming at Q25, assembled clones with MiXCR and retained in-frame beta chains. Each CDR3 protein appears once, grouped with its most common genes and DNA. TCRdb's processing, not the authors' own work, is the source of the V and J calls. A total of some 1.7 million distinct CDR3 sequences appear in this sample, 25% to 30% of them only once. The ten largest clonotypes hold about 8% of the sample.

Overall study results and their limits: Bulk unsorted PBMC profiling prevented conclusive comparison of naive and antigen-experienced compartments. Estimates of total diversity based on one million sequenced T cells were considered lower bounds and underestimates. There was a strong correlation between observed TCR beta diversity and the percentage of naive T cells measured by flow cytometry. Compared with the aged group, the long-lived group had more naive CD4+ T cells, fewer expanded clones and increased TCR diversity, suggesting age selection. Because donor CMV infection status was unknown, age-related changes in expanded clonotypes were potentially confounded. As age increased, observed TCR beta diversity per million T cells dropped in a roughly linear way, and a significant reduction was already evident by age about 36.

Systemically healthy Caucasian individuals from Russia, some 36 in total and aged about 6 to 95 years, were included as donors. Around 10 milliliters of peripheral blood were collected from each donor into EDTA-treated Vacutainer tubes. Ficoll-Paque density-gradient centrifugation was used to isolate PBMCs, with at least 6.5 million per sample. Total RNA was extracted from PBMCs with Trizol reagent, with at least 6 micrograms obtained per sample. The percentages of naive CD45RAhigh/CD27high T cells were determined by flow cytometry on a PBMC aliquot from every donor. Material: blood. The receptor's source is a woman in her twenties or thirties in good health. The V gene is TRBV20-1 and the J gene is TRBJ2-7; 12 junctional bases match TRBD2. The CDR3 sequence is CSARTSGRWYEQYF. The base sequence is TGCAGTGCTAGAACTAGCGGGAGGTGGTACGAGCAGTACTTC.